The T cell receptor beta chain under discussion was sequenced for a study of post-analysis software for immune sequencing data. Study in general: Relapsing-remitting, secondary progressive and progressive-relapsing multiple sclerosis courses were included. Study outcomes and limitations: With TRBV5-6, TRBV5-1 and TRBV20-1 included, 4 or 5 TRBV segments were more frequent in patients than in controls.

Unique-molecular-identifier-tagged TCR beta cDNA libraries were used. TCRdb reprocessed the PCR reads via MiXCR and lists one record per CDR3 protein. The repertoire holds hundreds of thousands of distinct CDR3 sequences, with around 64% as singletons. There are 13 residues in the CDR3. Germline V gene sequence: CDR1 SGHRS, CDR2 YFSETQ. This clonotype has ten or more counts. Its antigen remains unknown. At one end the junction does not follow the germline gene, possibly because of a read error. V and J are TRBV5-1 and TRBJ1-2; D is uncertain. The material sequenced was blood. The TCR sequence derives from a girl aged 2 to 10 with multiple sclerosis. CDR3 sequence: CASSLGRNYGYTF. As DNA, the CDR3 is TGTGCCAGCAGCTTAGGGCGGAACTATGGCTACACCTTC.